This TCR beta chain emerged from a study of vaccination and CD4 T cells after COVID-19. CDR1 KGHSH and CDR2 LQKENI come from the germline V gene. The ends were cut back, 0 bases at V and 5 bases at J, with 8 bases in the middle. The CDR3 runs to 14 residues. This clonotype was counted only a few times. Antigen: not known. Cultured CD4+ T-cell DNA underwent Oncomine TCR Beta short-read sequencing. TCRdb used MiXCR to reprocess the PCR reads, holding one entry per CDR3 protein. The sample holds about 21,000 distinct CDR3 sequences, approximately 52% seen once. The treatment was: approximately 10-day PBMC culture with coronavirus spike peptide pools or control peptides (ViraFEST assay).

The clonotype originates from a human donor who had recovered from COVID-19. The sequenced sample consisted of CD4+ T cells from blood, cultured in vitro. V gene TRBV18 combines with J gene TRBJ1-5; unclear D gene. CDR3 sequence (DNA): TGTGCCAGCTCACCACCGGGTAGGGATCAGCCCCAGCATTTT. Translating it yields CASSPPGRDQPQHF.